This record covers a single TCR beta chain. The antigen remains unidentified. The entry originates in a study of shared clonotypes between healthy human individuals. General study results and limits: Sequencing depth was a factor that was expected to affect clonotype sharing among donors. Of the naive CD4 clonotypes, around 5% were shared across several donors. Sampling used blood alone; tissue repertoires probably differ.

Into CD45RA+ naive and CD45RA-negative memory subsets, the CD4+ cells were split. Profiled with immunoSEQ multiplex PCR; TCRdb holds only in-frame clones, not every one. The sample yields 2 million to 2.5 million clones, approximately 95% seen once. Source material: naive CD4+ T cells sorted from blood. Documented subset: CD45RA+ positively selected. The receptor was isolated from a man between 18 and 35 years old in good health.

CDR3 nucleotides: TGTGCCAGCAGTCCCTGGACTAGCGGGGGGGGTAATGAGCAGTTCTTC. Its translation is CASSPWTSGGGNEQFF. The chain recombines TRBV28 with TRBJ2-1; 15 bases agree with TRBD2. Germline assignment: CDR1 MDHEN and CDR2 SYDVKM. The CDR3 has 16 amino acids. V lost 5 bases, J lost 7 bases, and 6 bases stayed unmatched.